One sample yielded the 14 T cell receptor beta chains listed below, sequenced in a study of shared clonotypes between healthy human individuals. Clones were read by immunoSEQ multiplex PCR, and TCRdb kept only the in-frame ones, dropping some. Of fewer than 2.5 million clones listed, approximately 93% are singletons. Sequencing input: naive CD4+ T cells from PBMCs. Regarding subset: CD45RA+ positively selected. These receptors came from a man in his late teens or twenties in good health. Some clones in this sample may be carry-over from other donors' samples.

The chain employs TRBV7-8 and TRBJ2-7; the match to TRBD1 covers 8 bases. V shed 1 base, J shed 6 bases, and the junction held 2 bases outside the gene matches. The germline gives CDR1 SGHVS, CDR2 FQNEAQ. CDR3 length: 13 amino acids. The CDR3: CASSLDRGSEQYF. DNA of the CDR3: TGTGCCAGCAGCTTAGACAGGGGGAGCGAGCAGTACTTC.

This chain connects TRBV18 to TRBJ2-5, with D unresolved. The V gene's germline CDR1 is KGHSH and CDR2 LQKENI. V lost 6 bases, J lost 5 bases, and 16 bases lay in between. The CDR3 extends over 14 amino acids. CDR3 sequence reads: CASSYQLQDETQYF. DNA of the CDR3: TGTGCCAGCTCCTACCAGTTGCAAGACGAGACCCAGTACTTC.

The rearrangement uses TRBV18 and TRBJ2-3; 10 nucleotides agree with TRBD2. Germline lookup yields CDR1 KGHSH and CDR2 LQKENI. The trim removed 1 base at V and 2 bases at J, leaving 3 bases unmatched. The length of the CDR3 is 16 residues. DNA for the CDR3: TGTGCCAGCTCACCACTAGCGGGAGGTACCACAGATACGCAGTATTTT. Translated: CASSPLAGGTTDTQYF.

This sequence joins TRBV27 and TRBJ2-3, with 9 bases that match TRBD1. The CDR3 runs to 18 residues. Germline CDR1 MNHEY, CDR2 SMNVEV (reference sequence). The J segment lost 6 bases and the V segment lost 2 bases, leaving 15 bases of the junction unmatched. Written as DNA, the CDR3 is TGTGCCAGCAGTTTACATTTCCGGGACAGGGCCTGGCGCGATACGCAGTATTTT. Amino acids: CASSLHFRDRAWRDTQYF.

This chain uses TRBV5-6 with TRBJ2-1; D assignment may be TRBD1 or TRBD2 (6 bases each). V was pared by 2 bases and J by 2 bases, with 8 bases between. CDR1 SGHDT and CDR2 YYEEEE come from the germline V gene. The CDR3 is 14 residues long. CDR3 coding DNA: TGTGCCAGCAGCTTAGGGGGGCCCTACAATGAGCAGTTCTTC. Translation gives CASSLGGPYNEQFF. The whole variable domain, remainder taken from reference TRBV5-6 and TRBJ2-1, is DAGVTQSPTHLIKTRGQQVTLRCSPKSGHDTVSWYQQALGQGPQFIFQYYEEEERQRGNFPDRFSGHQFPNYSSELNVNALLLGDSALYLCASSLGGPYNEQFFGPGTRLTVL.

The chain carries TRBV11-1 and TRBJ2-7; TRBD1 matches at 9 bases. This CDR3 is 16 amino acids long. Germline V gene lookup returns CDR1 SGHAT and CDR2 FQDESV (reference sequence). Trimming cost V 3 bases and J 2 bases; bases outside gene matches: 8. CDR3 nucleotide sequence: TGTGCCAGCAGCTTGTTATCGGGACAGGGCCCCTACGAGCAGTACTTC. Protein product: CASSLLSGQGPYEQYF.

The rearrangement uses TRBV7-3 and TRBJ2-7, with D perhaps TRBD1 (6 bases). The CDR3 sequence is 15 residues long. Germline V gene data show CDR1 as SGHTA and CDR2 as FQGTGA. The ends were cut back, 0 bases at V and 1 base at J, with 10 bases in the middle. This chain's CDR3 is CASSLTWDTSYEQYF. CDR3 nucleotides: TGTGCCAGCAGCTTAACTTGGGACACTTCCTACGAGCAGTACTTC.

The rearrangement joins TRBV30 to TRBJ2-5; D is undetermined. Germline loops: CDR1 GTSNPN, CDR2 SVGIG (reference sequence). V dropped 1 base and J dropped 5 bases, with 11 bases sitting between them. The CDR3 totals 13 residues. This CDR3 is CAWSALVGETQYF. The CDR3 bases are TGTGCCTGGAGTGCCCTTGTGGGGGAGACCCAGTACTTC.

This chain uses TRBV7-9 with TRBJ2-3; D assignment may be TRBD1 or TRBD2 (7 bases each). The V end was cut by 5 bases, the J end by 6 bases, with 18 bases between. This CDR3 has 15 amino acids. Germline lookup yields CDR1 SEHNR and CDR2 FQNEAQ (reference sequence). CDR3 DNA: TGTGCCAGCAGCGGCAGGGGGGGGATCACTGATACGCAGTATTTT. It specifies CASSGRGGITDTQYF.

This clone was observed a single time. CDR3 sequence: CASSVEHGGATQYF. CDR3 nucleotide sequence: TGTGCCAGCAGCGTAGAACACGGAGGTGCTACGCAGTATTTT. The V and J genes are TRBV9 and TRBJ2-3; tentative D call: TRBD2 (5 bases). Trimming cost V 0 bases and J 8 bases, with 13 bases left between them. This CDR3 is built from 14 residues. Germline CDR1 reads SGDLS; CDR2 reads YYNGEE.

The chain employs TRBV27 and TRBJ1-5; no definite D call. V was shortened by 6 bases and J by 4 bases, with 10 bases between the two germline ends. CDR3 length: 13 amino acids. Germline lookup yields CDR1 MNHEY and CDR2 SMNVEV (reference sequence). The CDR3 region is CASSPTYNQPQHF. Written as DNA, the CDR3 is TGTGCCAGCAGCCCCACCTATAATCAGCCCCAGCATTTT.

The rearrangement uses TRBV6-6 and TRBJ1-2; D not resolved. The CDR3 length is 13 residues. The V gene's germline CDR1 is MNHNY and CDR2 SVGAGI (reference sequence). V was pared by 8 bases and J by 1 base, with 11 bases between. CDR3 DNA: TGTGCCAGCGTCTACGGGCGTAACTATGGCTACACCTTC. This gives the protein CASVYGRNYGYTF.

The V gene is TRBV28, the J gene TRBJ2-3; no definite D call. Germline lookup yields CDR1 MDHEN and CDR2 SYDVKM. The CDR3 totals 16 residues. Trimming took off 2 bases at V and 3 bases at J, with 15 bases between the two ends. In DNA, the CDR3 is TGTGCCAGCAGTTTACAGGCCAGCCGTTTGACAGATACGCAGTATTTT. Its protein is CASSLQASRLTDTQYF.

The chain has TRBV5-4 and TRBJ2-1, with 7 bases fitting TRBD2. CDR3 length equals 16 residues. Per the germline V gene, CDR1 is SGHNT and CDR2 is YYREEE (reference sequence). Trimming removed 2 bases from V and 3 bases from J; junction bases left unmatched: 8. Written as DNA, the CDR3 is TGTGCCAGCAGCTTCTCGGGGGGAGGGCTCTACAATGAGCAGTTCTTC. Translating gives CASSFSGGGLYNEQFF.